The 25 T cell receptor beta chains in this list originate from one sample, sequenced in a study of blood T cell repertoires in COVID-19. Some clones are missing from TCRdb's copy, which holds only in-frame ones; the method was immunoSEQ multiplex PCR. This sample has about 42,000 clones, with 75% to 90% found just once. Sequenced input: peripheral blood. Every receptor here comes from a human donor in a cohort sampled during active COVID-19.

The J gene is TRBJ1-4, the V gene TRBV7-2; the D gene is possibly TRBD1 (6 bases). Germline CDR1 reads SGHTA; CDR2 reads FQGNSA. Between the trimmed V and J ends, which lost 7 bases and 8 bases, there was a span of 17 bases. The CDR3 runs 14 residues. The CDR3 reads CASTETGASEKLFF. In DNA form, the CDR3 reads TGTGCCAGCACCGAGACAGGCGCCAGCGAAAAACTGTTTTTT.

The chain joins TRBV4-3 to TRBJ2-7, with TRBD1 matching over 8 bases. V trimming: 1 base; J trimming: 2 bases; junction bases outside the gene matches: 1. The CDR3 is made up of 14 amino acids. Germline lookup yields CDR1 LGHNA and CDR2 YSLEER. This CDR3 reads CASSQGTGPYEQYF. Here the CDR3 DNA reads TGCGCCAGCAGCCAAGGGACAGGGCCCTACGAGCAGTACTTC.

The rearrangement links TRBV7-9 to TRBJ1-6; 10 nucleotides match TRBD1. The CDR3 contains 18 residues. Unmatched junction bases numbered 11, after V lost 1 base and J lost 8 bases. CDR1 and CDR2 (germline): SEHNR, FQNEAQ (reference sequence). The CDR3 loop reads CASSLDLAGTGDDSPLHF. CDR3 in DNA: TGTGCCAGCAGCTTAGATCTGGCTGGGACAGGGGATGATTCACCCCTCCACTTT.

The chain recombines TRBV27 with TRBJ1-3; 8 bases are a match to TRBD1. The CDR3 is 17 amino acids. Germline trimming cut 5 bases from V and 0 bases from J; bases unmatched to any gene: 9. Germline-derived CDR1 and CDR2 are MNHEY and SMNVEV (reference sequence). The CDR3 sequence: CASSPSTGDYSGNTIYF. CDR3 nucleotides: TGTGCCAGCAGTCCATCGACAGGGGATTACTCTGGAAACACCATATATTTT.

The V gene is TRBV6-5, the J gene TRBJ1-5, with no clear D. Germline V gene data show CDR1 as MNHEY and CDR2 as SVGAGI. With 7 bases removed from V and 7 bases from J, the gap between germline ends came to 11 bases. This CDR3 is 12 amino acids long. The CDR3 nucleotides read TGTGCCAGCAACCTGGGAGAGCAGCCCCAGCATTTT. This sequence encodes CASNLGEQPQHF.

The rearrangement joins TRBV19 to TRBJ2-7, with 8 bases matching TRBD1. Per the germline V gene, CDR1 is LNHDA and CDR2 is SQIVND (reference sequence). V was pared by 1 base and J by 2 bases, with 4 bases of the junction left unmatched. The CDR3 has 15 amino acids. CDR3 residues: CASSIGSTGAYEQYF. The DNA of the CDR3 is TGTGCCAGTAGTATAGGATCGACAGGGGCCTACGAGCAGTACTTC.

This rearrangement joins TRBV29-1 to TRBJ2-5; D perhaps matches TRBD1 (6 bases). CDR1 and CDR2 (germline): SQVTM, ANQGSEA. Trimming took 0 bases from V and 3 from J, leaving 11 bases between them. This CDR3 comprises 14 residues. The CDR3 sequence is CSVEEPGVKETQYF. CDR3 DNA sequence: TGCAGCGTTGAAGAACCAGGGGTGAAAGAGACCCAGTACTTC. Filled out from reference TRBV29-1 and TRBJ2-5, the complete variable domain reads SAVISQKPSRDICQRGTSLTIQCQVDSQVTMMFWYRQQPGQSLTLIATANQGSEATYESGFVIDKFPISRPNLTFSTLTVSNMSPEDSSIYLCSVEEPGVKETQYFGPGTRLLVL.

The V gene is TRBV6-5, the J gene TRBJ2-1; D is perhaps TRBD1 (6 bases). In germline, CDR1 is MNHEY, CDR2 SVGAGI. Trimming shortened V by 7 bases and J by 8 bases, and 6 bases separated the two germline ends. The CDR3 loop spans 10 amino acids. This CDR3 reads CASTGDEQFF. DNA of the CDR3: TGTGCCAGCACAGGGGATGAGCAGTTCTTC.

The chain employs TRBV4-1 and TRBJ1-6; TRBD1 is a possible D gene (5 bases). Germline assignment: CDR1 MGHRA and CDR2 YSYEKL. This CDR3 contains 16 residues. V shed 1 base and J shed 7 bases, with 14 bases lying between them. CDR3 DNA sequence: TGCGCCAGCAGCCAAGGGAGGGGCAGGGTAAATTCACCCCTCCACTTT. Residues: CASSQGRGRVNSPLHF.

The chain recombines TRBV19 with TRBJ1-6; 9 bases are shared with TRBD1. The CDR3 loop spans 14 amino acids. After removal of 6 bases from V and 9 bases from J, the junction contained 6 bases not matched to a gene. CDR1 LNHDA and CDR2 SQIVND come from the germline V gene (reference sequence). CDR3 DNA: TGTGCCAGTAGGACTGGGACAGGGTCTTCACCCCTCCACTTT. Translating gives CASRTGTGSSPLHF.

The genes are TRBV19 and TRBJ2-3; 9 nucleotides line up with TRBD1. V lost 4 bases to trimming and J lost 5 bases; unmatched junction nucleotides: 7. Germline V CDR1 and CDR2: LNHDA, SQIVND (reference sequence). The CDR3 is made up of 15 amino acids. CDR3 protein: CASSTGQGSVDTQYF. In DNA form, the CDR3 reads TGTGCCAGTAGTACCGGACAGGGGAGCGTAGATACGCAGTATTTT.

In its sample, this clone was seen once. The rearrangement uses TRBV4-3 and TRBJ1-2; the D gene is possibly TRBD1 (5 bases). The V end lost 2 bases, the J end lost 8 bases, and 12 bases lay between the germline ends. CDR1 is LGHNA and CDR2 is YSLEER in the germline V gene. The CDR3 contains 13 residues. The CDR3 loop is CASSQSVRGGYTF. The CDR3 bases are TGCGCCAGCAGCCAATCAGTACGGGGGGGCTACACCTTC.

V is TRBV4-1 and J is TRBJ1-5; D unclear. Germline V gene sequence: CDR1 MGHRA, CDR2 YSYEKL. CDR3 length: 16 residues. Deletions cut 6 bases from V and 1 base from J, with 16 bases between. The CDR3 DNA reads TGCGCCAGCAGGCTCTCAGAGGGTCAAAGCAATCAGCCCCAGCATTTT. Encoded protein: CASRLSEGQSNQPQHF.

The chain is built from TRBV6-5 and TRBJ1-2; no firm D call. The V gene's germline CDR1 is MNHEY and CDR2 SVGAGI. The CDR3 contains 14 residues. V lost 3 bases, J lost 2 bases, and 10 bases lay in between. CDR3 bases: TGTGCCAGCAGTTATAATTCACTGAACTATGGCTACACCTTC. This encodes CASSYNSLNYGYTF.

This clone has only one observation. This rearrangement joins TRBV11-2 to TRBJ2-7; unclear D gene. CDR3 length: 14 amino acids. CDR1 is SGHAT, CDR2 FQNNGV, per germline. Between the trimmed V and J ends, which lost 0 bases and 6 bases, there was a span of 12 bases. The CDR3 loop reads CASSLDPFEAEQYF. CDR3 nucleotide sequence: TGTGCCAGCAGCTTAGATCCGTTTGAGGCCGAGCAGTACTTC.

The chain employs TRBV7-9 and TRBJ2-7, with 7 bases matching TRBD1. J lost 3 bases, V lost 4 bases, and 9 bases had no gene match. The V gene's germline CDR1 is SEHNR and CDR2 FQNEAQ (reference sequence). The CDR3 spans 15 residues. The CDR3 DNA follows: TGTGCCAGCAGCTACGGGGCAGGGGGTTACTACGAGCAGTACTTC. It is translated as CASSYGAGGYYEQYF.

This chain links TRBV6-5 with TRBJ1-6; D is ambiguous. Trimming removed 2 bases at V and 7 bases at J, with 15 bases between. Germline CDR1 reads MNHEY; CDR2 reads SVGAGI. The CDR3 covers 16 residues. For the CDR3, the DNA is TGTGCCAGCAGTTACCATCACTATCTCCAGAATTCACCCCTCCACTTT. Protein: CASSYHHYLQNSPLHF.

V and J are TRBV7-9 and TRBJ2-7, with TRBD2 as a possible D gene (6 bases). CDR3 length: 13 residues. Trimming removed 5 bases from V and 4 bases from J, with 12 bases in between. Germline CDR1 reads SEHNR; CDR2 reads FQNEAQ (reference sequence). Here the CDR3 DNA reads TGTGCCAGCAGCCCCGGGAGCCCGTACGAGCAGTACTTC. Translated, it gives CASSPGSPYEQYF.

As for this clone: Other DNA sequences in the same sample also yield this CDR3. CDR3 DNA sequence: TGTGCCAGCAGCCAGGGGACAGGGTCCTACGAGCAGTACTTC. Protein sequence: CASSQGTGSYEQYF. The rearrangement uses TRBV3-1 (or the pseudogene TRBV3-2) and TRBJ2-7, with 9 bases that match TRBD1. The V gene's germline CDR1 is LGHDT and CDR2 YNNKEL (reference sequence). Trimming cost V 3 bases and J 1 base; bases outside gene matches: 1. The CDR3 sequence is 14 residues long.

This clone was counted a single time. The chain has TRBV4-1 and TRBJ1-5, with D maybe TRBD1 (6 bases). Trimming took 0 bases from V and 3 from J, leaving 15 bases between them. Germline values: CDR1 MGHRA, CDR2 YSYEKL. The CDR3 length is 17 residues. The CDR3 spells CASSQEGGVGINQPQHF. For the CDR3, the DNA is TGCGCCAGCAGCCAAGAAGGGGGGGTGGGAATCAATCAGCCCCAGCATTTT.

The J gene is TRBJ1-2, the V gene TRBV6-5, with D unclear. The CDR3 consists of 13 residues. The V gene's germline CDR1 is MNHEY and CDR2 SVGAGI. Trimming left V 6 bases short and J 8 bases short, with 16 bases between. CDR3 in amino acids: CASSMTPTGGYTF. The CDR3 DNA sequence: TGTGCCAGCAGCATGACACCGACGGGAGGCTACACCTTC.

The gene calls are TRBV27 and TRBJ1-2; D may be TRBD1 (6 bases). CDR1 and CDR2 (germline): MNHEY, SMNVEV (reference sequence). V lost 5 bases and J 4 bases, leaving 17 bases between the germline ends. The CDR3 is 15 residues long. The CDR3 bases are TGTGCCAGCAGTAAGACAGGCCCCTCTAGCTATGGCTACACCTTC. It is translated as CASSKTGPSSYGYTF.

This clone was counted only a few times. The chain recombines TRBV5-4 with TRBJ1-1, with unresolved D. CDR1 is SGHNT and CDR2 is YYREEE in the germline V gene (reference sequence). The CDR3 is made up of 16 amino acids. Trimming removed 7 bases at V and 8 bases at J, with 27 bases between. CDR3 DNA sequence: TGTGCCAGCTTACCAGATCGTCCAAACCGGGTCAACGAAGCTTTCTTT. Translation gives CASLPDRPNRVNEAFF.

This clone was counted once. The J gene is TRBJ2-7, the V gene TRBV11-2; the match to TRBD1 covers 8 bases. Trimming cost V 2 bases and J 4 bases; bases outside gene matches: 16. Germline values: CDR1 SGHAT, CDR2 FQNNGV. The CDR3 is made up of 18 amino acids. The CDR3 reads CASSLIGGVRGREYEQYF. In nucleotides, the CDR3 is TGTGCCAGCAGCTTAATCGGAGGGGTCAGGGGGCGGGAATACGAGCAGTACTTC. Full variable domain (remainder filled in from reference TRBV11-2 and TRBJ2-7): EAGVAQSPRYKIIEKRQSVAFWCNPISGHATLYWYQQILGQGPKLLIQFQNNGVVDDSQLPKDRFSAERLKGVDSTLKIQPAKLEDSAVYLCASSLIGGVRGREYEQYFGPGTRLTVT.

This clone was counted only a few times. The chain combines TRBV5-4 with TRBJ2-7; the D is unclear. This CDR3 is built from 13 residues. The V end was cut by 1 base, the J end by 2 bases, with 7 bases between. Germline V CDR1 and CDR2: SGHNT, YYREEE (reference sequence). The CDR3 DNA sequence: TGTGCCAGCAGCTTGAGCCCGACCTACGAGCAGTACTTC. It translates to CASSLSPTYEQYF.